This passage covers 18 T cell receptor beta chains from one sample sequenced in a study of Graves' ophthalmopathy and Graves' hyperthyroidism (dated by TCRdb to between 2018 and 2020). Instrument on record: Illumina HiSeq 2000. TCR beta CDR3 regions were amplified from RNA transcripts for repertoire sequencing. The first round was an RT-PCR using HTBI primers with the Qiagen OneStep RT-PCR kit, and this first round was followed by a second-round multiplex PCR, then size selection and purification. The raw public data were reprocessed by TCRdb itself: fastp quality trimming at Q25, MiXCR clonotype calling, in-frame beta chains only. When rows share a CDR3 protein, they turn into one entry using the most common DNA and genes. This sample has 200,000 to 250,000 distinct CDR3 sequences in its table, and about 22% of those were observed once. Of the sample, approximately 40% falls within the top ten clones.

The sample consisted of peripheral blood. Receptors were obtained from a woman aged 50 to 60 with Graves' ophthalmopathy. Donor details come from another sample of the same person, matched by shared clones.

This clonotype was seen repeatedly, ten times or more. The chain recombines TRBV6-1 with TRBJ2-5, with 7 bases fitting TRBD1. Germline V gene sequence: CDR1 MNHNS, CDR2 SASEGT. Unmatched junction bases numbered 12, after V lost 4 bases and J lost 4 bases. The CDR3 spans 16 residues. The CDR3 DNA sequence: TGTGCCAGCAGTGTAGCTGCGCTACAGGGGATAGAGACCCAGTACTTC. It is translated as CASSVAALQGIETQYF.

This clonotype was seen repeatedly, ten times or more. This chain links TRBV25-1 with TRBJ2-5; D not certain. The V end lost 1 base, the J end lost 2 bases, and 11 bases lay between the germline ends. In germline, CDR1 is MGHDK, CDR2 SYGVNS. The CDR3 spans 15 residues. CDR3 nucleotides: TGTGCCAGCAGTGAATCTTTCGGGCGGCAAGAGACCCAGTACTTC. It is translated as CASSESFGRQETQYF.

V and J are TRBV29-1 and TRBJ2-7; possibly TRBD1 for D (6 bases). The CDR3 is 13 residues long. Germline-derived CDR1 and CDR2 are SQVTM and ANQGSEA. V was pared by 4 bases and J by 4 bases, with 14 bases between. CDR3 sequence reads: CSVVPRGEYEQYF. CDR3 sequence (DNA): TGCAGCGTTGTCCCCAGGGGAGAATACGAGCAGTACTTC.

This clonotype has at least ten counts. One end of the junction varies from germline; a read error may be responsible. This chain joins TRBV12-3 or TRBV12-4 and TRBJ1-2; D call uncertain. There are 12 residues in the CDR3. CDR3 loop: CASITTNYGYIF. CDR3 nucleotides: TGTGCCAGCATCACGACCAACTATGGCTACATCTTC.

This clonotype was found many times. CDR3 amino acids: CASNLLAGAYEQYF. In DNA, the CDR3 is TGTGCCAGCAATCTTCTAGCGGGAGCTTACGAGCAGTACTTC. The chain recombines TRBV6-2 or TRBV6-3 with TRBJ2-7; 10 bases match TRBD2. V was clipped by 7 bases and J by 4 bases; unmatched bases: 7. This CDR3 has 14 residues. Germline assignment: CDR1 MNHEY and CDR2 SVGEGT.

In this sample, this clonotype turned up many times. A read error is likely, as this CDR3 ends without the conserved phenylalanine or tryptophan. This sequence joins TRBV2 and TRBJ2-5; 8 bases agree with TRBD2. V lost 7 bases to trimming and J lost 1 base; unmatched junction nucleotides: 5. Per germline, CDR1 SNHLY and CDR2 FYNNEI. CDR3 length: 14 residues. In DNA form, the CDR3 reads TGTGCCAGCAACCCGGGAGGGTTCCAAGAGACCCAGTACCTC. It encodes CASNPGGFQETQYL.

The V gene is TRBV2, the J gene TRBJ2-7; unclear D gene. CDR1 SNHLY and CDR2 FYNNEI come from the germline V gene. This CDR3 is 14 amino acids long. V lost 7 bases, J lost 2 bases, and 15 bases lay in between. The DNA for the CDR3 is TGTGCCAGCATTGAGCTCCCAATTACCTACGAGCAGTACTTC. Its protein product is CASIELPITYEQYF. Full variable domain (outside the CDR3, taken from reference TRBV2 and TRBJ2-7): EPEVTQTPSHQVTQMGQEVILRCVPISNHLYFYWYRQILGQKVEFLVSFYNNEISEKSEIFDDQFSVERPDGSNFTLKIRSTKLEDSAMYFCASIELPITYEQYFGPGTRLTVT.

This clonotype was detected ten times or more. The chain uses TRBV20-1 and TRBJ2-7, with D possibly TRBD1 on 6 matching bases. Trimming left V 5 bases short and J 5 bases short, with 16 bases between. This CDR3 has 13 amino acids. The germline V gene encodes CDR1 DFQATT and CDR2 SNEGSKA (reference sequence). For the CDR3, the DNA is TGCAGTGCTGCCTTGGGGGCGACCCACGAGCAGTACTTC. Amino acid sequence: CSAALGATHEQYF.

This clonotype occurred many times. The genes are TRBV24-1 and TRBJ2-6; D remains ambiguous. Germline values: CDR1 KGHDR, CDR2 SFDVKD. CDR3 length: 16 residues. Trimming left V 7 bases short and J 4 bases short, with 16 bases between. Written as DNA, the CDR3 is TGTGCCACCAGCCCCCCCCCCGGGTCCGGGGCCAACGTCCTGACTTTC. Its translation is CATSPPPGSGANVLTF.

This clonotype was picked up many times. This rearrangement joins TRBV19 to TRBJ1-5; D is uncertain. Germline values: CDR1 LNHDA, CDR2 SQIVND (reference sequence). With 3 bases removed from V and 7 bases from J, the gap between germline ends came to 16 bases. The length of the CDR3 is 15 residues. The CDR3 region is CASSIWAGQAQPQHF. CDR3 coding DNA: TGTGCCAGTAGTATCTGGGCCGGCCAGGCCCAGCCCCAGCATTTT. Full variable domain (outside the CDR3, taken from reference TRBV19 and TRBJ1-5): DGGITQSPKYLFRKEGQNVTLSCEQNLNHDAMYWYRQDPGQGLRLIYYSQIVNDFQKGDIAEGYSVSREKKESFPLTVTSAQKNPTAFYLCASSIWAGQAQPQHFGDGTRLSIL.

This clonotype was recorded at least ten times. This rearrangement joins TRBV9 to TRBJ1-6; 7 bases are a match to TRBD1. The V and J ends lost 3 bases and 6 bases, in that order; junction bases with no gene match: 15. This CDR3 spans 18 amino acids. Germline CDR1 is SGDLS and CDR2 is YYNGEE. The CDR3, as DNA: TGTGCCAGCAGCGATACAACGATAGACAGGGCTTTTAATTCACCCCTCCACTTT. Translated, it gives CASSDTTIDRAFNSPLHF.

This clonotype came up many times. The CDR3 here is CASSPEGRVNTGELFF. CDR3 nucleotide sequence: TGTGCCAGCAGCCCCGAGGGCAGGGTGAACACCGGGGAGCTGTTTTTT. The J gene is TRBJ2-2, the V gene TRBV7-3; D tentatively fits TRBD1 or TRBD2 (5 bases each). Germline lookup yields CDR1 SGHTA and CDR2 FQGTGA. Trimming removed 5 bases at V and 1 base at J, with 14 bases between. The CDR3 extends over 16 amino acids.

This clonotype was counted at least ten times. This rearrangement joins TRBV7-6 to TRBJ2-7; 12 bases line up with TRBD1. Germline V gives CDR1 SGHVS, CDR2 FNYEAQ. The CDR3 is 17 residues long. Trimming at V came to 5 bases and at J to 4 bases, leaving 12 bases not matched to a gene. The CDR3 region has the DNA TGTGCCAGCAGCGCCGGGACAGGGGGCTCGAAATATTACGAGCAGTACTTC. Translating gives CASSAGTGGSKYYEQYF.

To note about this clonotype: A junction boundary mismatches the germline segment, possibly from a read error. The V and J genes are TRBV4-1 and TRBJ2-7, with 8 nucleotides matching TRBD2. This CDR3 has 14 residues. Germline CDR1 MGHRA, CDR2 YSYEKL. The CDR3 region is CASSQGPGTSELYF. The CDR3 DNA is TGCGCCAGCAGCCAAGGACCCGGGACTAGTGAGCTGTACTTC.

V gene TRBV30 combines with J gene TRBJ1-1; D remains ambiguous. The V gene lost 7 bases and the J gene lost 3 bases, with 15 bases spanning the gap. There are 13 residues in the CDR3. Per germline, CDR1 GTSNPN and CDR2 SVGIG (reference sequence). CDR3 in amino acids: CASSMGVDTEAFF. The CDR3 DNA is TGTGCCTCAAGTATGGGCGTCGACACTGAAGCTTTCTTT.

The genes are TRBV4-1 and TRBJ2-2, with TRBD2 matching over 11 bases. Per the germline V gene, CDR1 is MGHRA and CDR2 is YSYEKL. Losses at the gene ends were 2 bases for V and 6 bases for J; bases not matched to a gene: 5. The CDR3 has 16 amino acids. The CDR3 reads CASSQHSGRAPGELFF. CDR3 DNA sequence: TGCGCCAGCAGCCAACATAGCGGGAGGGCCCCCGGGGAGCTGTTTTTT.

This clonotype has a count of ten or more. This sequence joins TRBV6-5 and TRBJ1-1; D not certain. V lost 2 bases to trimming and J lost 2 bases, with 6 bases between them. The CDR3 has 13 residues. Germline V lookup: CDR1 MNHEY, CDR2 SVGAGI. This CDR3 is CASSYKPNTEAFF. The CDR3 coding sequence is TGTGCCAGCAGTTACAAGCCAAACACTGAAGCTTTCTTT.

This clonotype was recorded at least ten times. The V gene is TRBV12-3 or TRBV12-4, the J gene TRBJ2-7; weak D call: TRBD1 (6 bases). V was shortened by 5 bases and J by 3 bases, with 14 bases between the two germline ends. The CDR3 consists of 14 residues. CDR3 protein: CASSLQGAFYEQYF. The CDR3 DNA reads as TGTGCCAGCAGTCTACAGGGTGCTTTCTACGAGCAGTACTTC.